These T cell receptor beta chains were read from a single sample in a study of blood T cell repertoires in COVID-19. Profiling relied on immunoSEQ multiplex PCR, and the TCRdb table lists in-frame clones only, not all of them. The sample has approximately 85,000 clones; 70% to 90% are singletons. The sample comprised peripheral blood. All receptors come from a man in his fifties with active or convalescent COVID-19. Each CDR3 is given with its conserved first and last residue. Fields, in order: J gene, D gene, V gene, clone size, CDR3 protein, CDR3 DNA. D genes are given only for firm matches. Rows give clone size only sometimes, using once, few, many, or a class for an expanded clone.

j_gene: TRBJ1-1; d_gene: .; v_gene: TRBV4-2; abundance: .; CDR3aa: CASSQDIQGGDTEAFF; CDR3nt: TGTGCCAGCAGCCAAGATATACAGGGAGGGGACACTGAAGCTTTCTTT
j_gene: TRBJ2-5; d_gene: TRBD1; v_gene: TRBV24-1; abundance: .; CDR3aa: CATSETGTGRQETQYF; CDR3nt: TGTGCCACCAGTGAAACCGGGACAGGGCGACAAGAGACCCAGTACTTC
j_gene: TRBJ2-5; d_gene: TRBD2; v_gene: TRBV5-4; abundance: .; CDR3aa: CASSRLAGRGETQYF; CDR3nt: TGTGCCAGCAGCCGGCTAGCGGGGAGAGGGGAGACCCAGTACTTC
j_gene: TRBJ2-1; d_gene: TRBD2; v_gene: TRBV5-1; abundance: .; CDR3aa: CASSLGKAGGNEQFF; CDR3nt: TGCGCCAGCAGCTTGGGAAAAGCGGGGGGGAATGAGCAGTTCTTC
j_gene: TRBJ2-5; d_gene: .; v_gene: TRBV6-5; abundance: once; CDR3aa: CASRQGRRETQYF; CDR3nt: TGTGCCAGCAGGCAGGGTAGGAGAGAGACCCAGTACTTC
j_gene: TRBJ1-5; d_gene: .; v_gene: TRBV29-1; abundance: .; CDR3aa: CSVSPTGFAPQHF; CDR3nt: TGCAGCGTTTCCCCAACAGGGTTTGCGCCCCAGCATTTT
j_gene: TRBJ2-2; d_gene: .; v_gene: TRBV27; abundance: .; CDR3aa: CASSSANTGELFF; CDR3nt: TGTGCCAGCAGTTCCGCGAACACCGGGGAGCTGTTTTTT
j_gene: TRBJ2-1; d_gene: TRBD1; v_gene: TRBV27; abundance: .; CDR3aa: CASSPRTGINEQFF; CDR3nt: TGTGCCAGCAGCCCAAGGACAGGGATAAATGAGCAGTTCTTC
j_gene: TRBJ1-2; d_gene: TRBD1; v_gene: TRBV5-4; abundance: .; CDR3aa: CASSWKGQAQYGYTF; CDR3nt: TGTGCCAGCAGCTGGAAGGGACAGGCCCAGTATGGCTACACCTTC
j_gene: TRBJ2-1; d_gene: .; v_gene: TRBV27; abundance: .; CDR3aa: CASSSTLYNEQFF; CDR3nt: TGTGCCAGCAGTTCCACACTATACAATGAGCAGTTCTTC
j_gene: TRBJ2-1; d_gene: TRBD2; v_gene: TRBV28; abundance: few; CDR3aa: CASSRRLAGDASNEQFF; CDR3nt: TGTGCCAGCAGCCGTAGACTAGCGGGAGACGCAAGCAATGAGCAGTTCTTC
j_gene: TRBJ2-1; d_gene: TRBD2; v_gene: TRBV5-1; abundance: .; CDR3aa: CASSLVAGYYNEQFF; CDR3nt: TGCGCCAGCAGCTTGGTAGCGGGCTATTACAATGAGCAGTTCTTC
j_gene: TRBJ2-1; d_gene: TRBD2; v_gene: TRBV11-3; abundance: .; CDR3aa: CASSLGLAGVYNEQFF; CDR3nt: TGTGCCAGCAGCTTAGGGCTAGCGGGAGTGTACAATGAGCAGTTCTTC
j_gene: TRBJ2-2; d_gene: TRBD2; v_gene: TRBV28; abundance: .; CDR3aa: CASGTGTSVIGELFF; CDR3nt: TGTGCCAGTGGAACCGGGACTAGCGTTATCGGGGAGCTGTTTTTT
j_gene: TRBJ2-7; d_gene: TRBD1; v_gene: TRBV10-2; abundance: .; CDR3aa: CASSALTGQGSSGQYF; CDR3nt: TGCGCCAGCAGTGCTTTAACGGGACAGGGATCCTCAGGGCAGTACTTC
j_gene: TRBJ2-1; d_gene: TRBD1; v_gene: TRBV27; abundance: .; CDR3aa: CASSIKQGATEQFF; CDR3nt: TGTGCCAGCAGTATAAAACAGGGGGCGACTGAGCAGTTCTTC
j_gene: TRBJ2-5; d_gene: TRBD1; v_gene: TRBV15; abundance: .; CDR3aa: CATSRGQGVQETQYF; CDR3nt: TGTGCCACCAGCAGAGGACAGGGGGTACAAGAGACCCAGTACTTC
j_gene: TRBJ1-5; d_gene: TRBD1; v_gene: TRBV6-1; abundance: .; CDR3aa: CASSGIASGTGAQPQHF; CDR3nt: TGTGCCAGCAGTGGAATTGCCTCCGGGACAGGGGCCCAGCCCCAGCATTTT
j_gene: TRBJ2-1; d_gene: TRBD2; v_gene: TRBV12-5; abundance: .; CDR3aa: CARPEREMGNNEQFF; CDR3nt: TGTGCCAGACCTGAGCGGGAGATGGGAAACAATGAGCAGTTCTTC
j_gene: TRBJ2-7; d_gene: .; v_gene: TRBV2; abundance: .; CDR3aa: CASSRAGALDEQYF; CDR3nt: TGTGCCAGCAGCCGGGCGGGGGCGCTCGACGAGCAGTACTTC
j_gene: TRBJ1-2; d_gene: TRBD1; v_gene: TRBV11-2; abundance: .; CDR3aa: CASSLTNRGGYTF; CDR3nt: TGTGCCAGCAGCTTAACGAACAGGGGTGGCTACACCTTC
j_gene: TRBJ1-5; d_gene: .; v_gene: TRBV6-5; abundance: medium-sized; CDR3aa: CASSRRQTSNQPQHF; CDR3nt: TGTGCCAGCAGCCGGCGACAGACTAGCAATCAGCCCCAGCATTTT
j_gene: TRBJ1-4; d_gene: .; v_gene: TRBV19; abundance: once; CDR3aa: CASSIGRLGGEKLFF; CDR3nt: TGTGCCAGTAGTATCGGTCGTCTGGGGGGGGAAAAACTGTTTTTT
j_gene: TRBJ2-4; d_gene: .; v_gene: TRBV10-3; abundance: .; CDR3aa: CAISDRQGLAKNIQYF; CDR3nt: TGTGCCATCAGTGACCGGCAGGGACTAGCCAAAAACATTCAGTACTTC
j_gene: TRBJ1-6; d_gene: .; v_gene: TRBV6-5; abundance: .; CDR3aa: CASKPDQGNSPLHF; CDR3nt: TGTGCCAGCAAACCGGATCAGGGTAATTCACCCCTCCACTTT
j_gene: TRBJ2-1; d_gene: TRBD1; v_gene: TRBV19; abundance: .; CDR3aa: CASSTLSDVQGRYNEQFF; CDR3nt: TGTGCCAGTAGTACTCTATCAGACGTACAGGGGCGCTACAATGAGCAGTTCTTC
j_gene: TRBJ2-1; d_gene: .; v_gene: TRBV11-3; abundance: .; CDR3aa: CASSLDGFEQFF; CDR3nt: TGTGCCAGCAGCTTAGACGGGTTTGAGCAGTTCTTC
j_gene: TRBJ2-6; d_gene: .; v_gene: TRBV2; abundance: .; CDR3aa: CASSTGHSGANVLTF; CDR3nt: TGTGCCAGTTCGACAGGCCACTCTGGGGCCAACGTCCTGACTTTC
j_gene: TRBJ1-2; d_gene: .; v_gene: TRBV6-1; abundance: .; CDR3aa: CASSEERIYGYTF; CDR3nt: TGTGCCAGCAGTGAAGAGAGGATCTATGGCTACACCTTC
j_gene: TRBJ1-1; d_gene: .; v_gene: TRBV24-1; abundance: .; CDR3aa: CATSDLGASEAFF; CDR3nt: TGTGCCACCAGTGATCTGGGGGCCTCTGAAGCTTTCTTT
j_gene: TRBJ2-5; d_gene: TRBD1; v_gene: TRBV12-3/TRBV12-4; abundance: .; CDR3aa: CASSLRGRETQYF; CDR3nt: TGTGCCAGCAGTTTAAGGGGGCGAGAGACCCAGTACTTC
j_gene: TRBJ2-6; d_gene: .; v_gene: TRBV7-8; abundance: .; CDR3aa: CASSTGRGSGANVLTF; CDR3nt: TGTGCCAGCAGCACCGGACGGGGCTCTGGGGCCAACGTCCTGACTTTC
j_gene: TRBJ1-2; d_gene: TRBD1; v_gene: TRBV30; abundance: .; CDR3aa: CAWSRDRGRRGYTF; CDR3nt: TGTGCCTGGTCCCGGGACAGGGGGCGCCGAGGCTACACCTTC
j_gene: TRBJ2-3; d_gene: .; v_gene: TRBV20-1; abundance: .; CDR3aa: CSARTPGTQYF; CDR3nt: TGCAGTGCTAGAACCCCGGGTACGCAGTATTTT
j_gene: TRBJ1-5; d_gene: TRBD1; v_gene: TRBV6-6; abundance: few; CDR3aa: CASSPRQGPVFGNQPQHF; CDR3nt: TGTGCCAGCAGTCCACGACAGGGCCCGGTTTTTGGCAATCAGCCCCAGCATTTT
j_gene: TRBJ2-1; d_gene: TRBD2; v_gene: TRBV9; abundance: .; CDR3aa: CASSVEIAGAYNEQFF; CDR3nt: TGTGCCAGCAGCGTCGAGATAGCGGGGGCCTACAATGAGCAGTTCTTC
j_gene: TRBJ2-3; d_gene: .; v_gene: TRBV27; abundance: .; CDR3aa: CASSPRTDTQYF; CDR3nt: TGTGCCAGCAGTCCTCGTACAGATACGCAGTATTTT
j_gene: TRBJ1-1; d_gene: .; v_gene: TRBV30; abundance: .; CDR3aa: CAWSVSMNTEAFF; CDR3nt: TGTGCCTGGAGTGTCAGTATGAACACTGAAGCTTTCTTT
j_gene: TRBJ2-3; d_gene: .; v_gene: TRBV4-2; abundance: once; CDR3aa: CASSLREGGDTQYF; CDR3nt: TGTGCCAGCAGTTTAAGAGAAGGGGGAGATACGCAGTATTTT
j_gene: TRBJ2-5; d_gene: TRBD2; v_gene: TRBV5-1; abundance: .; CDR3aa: CASSLAAGALETQYF; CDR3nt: TGCGCCAGCAGCTTGGCGGCGGGAGCGTTAGAGACCCAGTACTTC
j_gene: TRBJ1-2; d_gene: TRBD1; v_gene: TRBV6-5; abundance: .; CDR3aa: CASSFAPGQGEGGYTF; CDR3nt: TGTGCCAGCAGTTTCGCCCCTGGACAGGGGGAAGGGGGCTACACCTTC
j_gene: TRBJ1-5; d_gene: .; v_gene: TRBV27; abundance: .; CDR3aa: CASSPQWGRVNQPQHF; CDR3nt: TGTGCCAGCAGTCCTCAATGGGGGAGGGTCAATCAGCCCCAGCATTTT
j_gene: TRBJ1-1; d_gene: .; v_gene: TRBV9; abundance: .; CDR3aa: CASSVVGRSDTEAFF; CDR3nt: TGTGCCAGCAGCGTAGTTGGCCGCAGCGACACTGAAGCTTTCTTT
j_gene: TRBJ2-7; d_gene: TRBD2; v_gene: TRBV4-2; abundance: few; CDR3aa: CASSQESSSGGNYEQYF; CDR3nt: TGTGCCAGCAGCCAAGAGTCGTCAAGCGGGGGGAACTACGAGCAGTACTTC